The 32 T cell receptor beta chains below all came from one sample that was sequenced in a study of blood T cells in healthy people across ages. The second PCR ran about 6 to 12 cycles with a sample-barcoded 5' primer and J-beta primers. One entry per CDR3 protein results from TCRdb running MiXCR on the 5' RACE reads. The sample has 650,000 to 800,000 distinct CDR3 sequences, around 45% seen once. Sequencing was carried out using blood. Receptors were obtained from a man aged 60 to 75 in good health.

A single count supports this clonotype. The V call is TRBV7-2, the J call TRBJ2-7; 7 bases line up with TRBD1. The V gene end was trimmed by 6 bases and the J gene end by 0 bases; junction bases not matched to a gene: 5. The CDR3 extends over 14 amino acids. Germline values: CDR1 SGHTA, CDR2 FQGNSA. The DNA for the CDR3 is TGTGCCAGCAGGATCACAGGGGACTCCTACGAGCAGTACTTC. The encoded protein is CASRITGDSYEQYF.

The chain couples TRBV27 to TRBJ1-1, with D possibly matching TRBD1 (5 bases). CDR3 size: 16 residues. Trimming removed 2 bases from V and 5 bases from J, with 18 bases in between. CDR1 is MNHEY and CDR2 is SMNVEV in the germline V gene (reference sequence). The CDR3 loop reads CASSLKKSREGTEAFF. In DNA form, the CDR3 reads TGTGCCAGCAGTTTAAAAAAAAGCCGGGAGGGGACTGAAGCTTTCTTT.

The chain couples TRBV7-9 to TRBJ1-2; 7 nucleotides align to TRBD1. Germline assignment: CDR1 SEHNR and CDR2 FQNEAQ (reference sequence). This CDR3 contains 15 residues. V lost 5 bases and J lost 1; bases outside the gene matches: 7. CDR3 amino acids: CASSPRGQNNYGYTF. The CDR3 DNA sequence: TGTGCCAGCAGCCCGCGGGGACAGAATAACTATGGCTACACCTTC.

DNA of the CDR3: TGTGCCAGCAGCCAAGGACTAGTGGCGGGCGAGCAGTACTTC. Translated: CASSQGLVAGEQYF. The gene calls are TRBV28 and TRBJ2-7, with TRBD2 identical over 7 bases. Unmatched junction bases numbered 11, after V lost 6 bases and J lost 6 bases. Germline loops: CDR1 MDHEN, CDR2 SYDVKM. The CDR3 spans 14 residues.

The genes are TRBV4-3 and TRBJ2-1; D possibly corresponds to TRBD1 (6 bases). The CDR3 has 15 residues. In germline, CDR1 is LGHNA, CDR2 YSLEER. V was shortened by 0 bases and J by 6 bases, with 12 bases between the two germline ends. CDR3 sequence reads: CASSQDPTGSNEQFF. DNA of the CDR3: TGCGCCAGCAGCCAAGATCCGACAGGCTCCAATGAGCAGTTCTTC.

This clonotype was seen only a few times. Written as DNA, the CDR3 is TGTGCCACTCGGGACACCTCTAACTATGGCTACACCTTC. It is translated as CATRDTSNYGYTF. The chain joins TRBV10-3 to TRBJ1-2; perhaps TRBD1 as D (6 bases). Germline V gene lookup returns CDR1 ENHRY and CDR2 SYGVKD. V lost 10 bases and J 0 bases, leaving 12 bases between the germline ends. This CDR3 is built from 13 residues.

This clonotype has more than one count but fewer than ten. V is TRBV11-2 and J is TRBJ1-1, with unresolved D. The CDR3 runs to 14 residues. Trimming removed 0 bases from V and 5 bases from J, with 10 bases in between. Germline-derived CDR1 and CDR2 are SGHAT and FQNNGV. Here the CDR3 reads CASSLEGFWTEAFF. The CDR3 bases are TGTGCCAGCAGCTTAGAAGGGTTTTGGACTGAAGCTTTCTTT.

J is TRBJ1-4 and V is TRBV4-3; D is unresolved. The V end lost 0 bases, the J end lost 0 bases, and 11 bases lay between the germline ends. CDR1 and CDR2 (germline): LGHNA, YSLEER. The CDR3 runs 17 residues. The CDR3 here is CASSQDLMGATNEKLFF. The CDR3 region has the DNA TGCGCCAGCAGCCAAGATCTTATGGGCGCAACTAATGAAAAACTGTTTTTT.

V and J are TRBV29-1 and TRBJ2-5; possibly TRBD1 for D (5 bases). The CDR3 is 12 amino acids. V was cut by 5 bases and J by 5 bases, with 12 bases left in between. Germline CDR1 reads SQVTM; CDR2 reads ANQGSEA. CDR3 in amino acids: CSVKGSWETQYF. For the CDR3, the DNA is TGCAGCGTTAAGGGGTCTTGGGAGACCCAGTACTTC.

V is TRBV10-3 and J is TRBJ2-7; a weak D match, TRBD1 (7 bases). V was trimmed by 9 bases and J by 2 bases, leaving 20 bases between them. The germline CDR1 and CDR2 sequences are ENHRY and SYGVKD. The CDR3 loop spans 15 amino acids. The CDR3 here is CAIRDAGTVTYEQYF. CDR3 in DNA: TGTGCCATACGCGACGCGGGGACAGTCACCTACGAGCAGTACTTC.

This clonotype was counted once. The chain employs TRBV30 and TRBJ2-6; 13 bases map to TRBD2. The CDR3 spans 16 residues. CDR1 GTSNPN and CDR2 SVGIG come from the germline V gene (reference sequence). Trimming took 7 bases from V and 0 from J; bases not matched to a gene: 3. The CDR3 protein is CASGTSGISGANVLTF. CDR3 DNA sequence: TGTGCCTCAGGGACTAGCGGGATCTCTGGGGCCAACGTCCTGACTTTC.

The rearrangement uses TRBV20-1 and TRBJ2-3; 9 bases line up with TRBD1. CDR3 length: 16 amino acids. Germline lookup yields CDR1 DFQATT and CDR2 SNEGSKA (reference sequence). The V gene end was trimmed by 4 bases and the J gene end by 6 bases; junction bases not matched to a gene: 14. CDR3 sequence (DNA): TGCAGTGCTACACTAGATACAGGGGGCGGCCGGGATACGCAGTATTTT. Translation: CSATLDTGGGRDTQYF.

V gene TRBV6-6 combines with J gene TRBJ1-6; D perhaps matches TRBD1 (6 bases). The CDR3 extends over 14 amino acids. The V and J ends lost 11 bases and 7 bases respectively, with 18 bases between them. CDR1 MNHNY and CDR2 SVGAGI come from the germline V gene (reference sequence). CDR3: CAGNDKGVNSPLHF. The CDR3 DNA is TGTGCCGGCAATGATAAGGGGGTAAATTCACCCCTCCACTTT.

In DNA, the CDR3 is TGTGCCAGCAGTTTCCCAGCTCTGGGACAGGGGAATTACGAGCAGTACTTC. It codes for CASSFPALGQGNYEQYF. The rearrangement links TRBV6-2 or TRBV6-3 to TRBJ2-1; 10 nucleotides line up with TRBD1. The DNA end is more similar to TRBJ2-7, so the J call may be wrong. Looked up from germline, CDR1 is MNHEY and CDR2 is SVGEGT. The CDR3 is 17 residues long.

J is TRBJ1-4 and V is TRBV20-1; D may be TRBD1 (6 bases). CDR1 DFQATT and CDR2 SNEGSKA come from the germline V gene (reference sequence). V lost 0 bases to trimming and J lost 8 bases, with 13 bases between them. This CDR3 spans 14 amino acids. The chain's CDR3 is CSARETGAGEKLFF. DNA of the CDR3: TGCAGTGCTAGAGAGACGGGGGCAGGGGAAAAACTGTTTTTT.

The chain links TRBV7-2 to TRBJ2-1; 9 bases line up with TRBD1. Trimming cost V 4 bases and J 5 bases; bases outside gene matches: 6. This CDR3 has 15 residues. Looked up from germline, CDR1 is SGHTA and CDR2 is FQGNSA. The CDR3 DNA is TGTGCCAGCAGCTGGACCGGGACAGGGCACAATGAGCAGTTCTTC. This encodes CASSWTGTGHNEQFF.

CDR3 nucleotides: TGTGCCAGTAGGTGGACTAGCGGGAAGTACAATGAGCAGTTCTTC. Translation gives CASRWTSGKYNEQFF. The chain combines TRBV19 with TRBJ2-1, with 12 positions matching TRBD2. The germline CDR1 and CDR2 sequences are LNHDA and SQIVND (reference sequence). CDR3 size: 15 residues. Losses at the gene ends were 6 bases for V and 4 bases for J; bases not matched to a gene: 4.

The chain has TRBV28 and TRBJ1-2; a possible D gene is TRBD1 (6 bases). The CDR3 is made up of 12 amino acids. The germline V and J ends were trimmed by 3 bases and 8 bases, with 10 bases remaining between them. The germline V gene encodes CDR1 MDHEN and CDR2 SYDVKM. CDR3 residues: CASSFRGRGYTF. The CDR3 coding sequence is TGTGCCAGCAGTTTCCGGGGGCGAGGCTACACCTTC.

The V and J genes are TRBV6-5 and TRBJ2-1; perhaps D is TRBD1 or TRBD2 (6 bases each). The J call may be faulty, since TRBJ2-7 better matches the DNA end. Germline V CDR1 and CDR2: MNHEY, SVGAGI. There are 14 residues in the CDR3. DNA of the CDR3: TGTGCCAGCAGATCCGGGGGCCGCTACAATGAGCAGTACTTC. Translating it yields CASRSGGRYNEQYF.

The chain recombines TRBV5-1 with TRBJ1-5; D gene unclear. The CDR3 is 15 residues long. Germline lookup yields CDR1 SGHRS and CDR2 YFSETQ. V shed 4 bases and J shed 5 bases, with 16 bases lying between them. In DNA form, the CDR3 reads TGCGCCAGCAGCCCTCATTCGGGTTTTGATCAGCCCCAGCATTTT. Its protein product is CASSPHSGFDQPQHF.

The V gene is TRBV6-2 or TRBV6-3, the J gene TRBJ2-1, with TRBD2 matching 7 bases. V was clipped by 0 bases and J by 9 bases; unmatched bases: 14. CDR3 length: 17 amino acids. Germline loops: CDR1 MNHEY, CDR2 SVGEGT. The chain's CDR3 is CASSYSPLMAGVIEQFF. CDR3 bases: TGTGCCAGCAGTTACTCTCCATTAATGGCGGGAGTTATTGAGCAGTTCTTC.

This clonotype was seen a handful of times. V is TRBV24-1 and J is TRBJ2-7; 8 positions agree with TRBD1. V shed 4 bases, J shed 2 bases, and the junction held 6 bases outside the gene matches. The length of the CDR3 is 15 residues. CDR1 is KGHDR, CDR2 SFDVKD, per germline. The DNA of the CDR3 is TGTGCCACCAGTGACCCCAGGGACAGGACCTACGAGCAGTACTTC. Its translation: CATSDPRDRTYEQYF.

This clonotype showed up just a few times. CDR3 DNA: TGTGCCAGCAGTTTCAGGGATGGCTACACCTTC. Protein sequence: CASSFRDGYTF. This chain joins TRBV25-1 and TRBJ1-2, with TRBD1 as a possible D gene (5 bases). Germline V CDR1 and CDR2: MGHDK, SYGVNS. Trimming pared 5 bases from V and 6 bases from J, leaving 7 bases between. CDR3 length equals 11 residues.

The chain combines TRBV18 with TRBJ2-3, with D possibly being TRBD1 (6 bases). The CDR3 loop spans 16 amino acids. From germline, CDR1 is KGHSH and CDR2 LQKENI. V was clipped by 3 bases and J by 0 bases, with 13 bases between them. The CDR3 spells CASSPRTAYSTDTQYF. The CDR3, as DNA: TGTGCCAGCTCACCTCGGACAGCCTACAGCACAGATACGCAGTATTTT.

The V and J genes are TRBV27 and TRBJ2-3; a weak D match, TRBD2 (5 bases). V was cut by 5 bases and J by 2 bases, with 11 bases left in between. CDR1 is MNHEY, CDR2 SMNVEV, per germline (reference sequence). The length of the CDR3 is 14 residues. The CDR3 coding sequence is TGTGCCAGCAGTGAGCGGACCGCCACAGATACGCAGTATTTT. This codes for CASSERTATDTQYF.

This clonotype was seen many times. The J gene is TRBJ2-5, the V gene TRBV20-1; D assignment may be TRBD1 or TRBD2 (5 bases each). The CDR3 loop spans 11 amino acids. V was shortened by 7 bases and J by 0 bases, with 6 bases between the two germline ends. The germline CDR1 and CDR2 sequences are DFQATT and SNEGSKA (reference sequence). CDR3 protein: CSGGDQETQYF. CDR3 DNA: TGCAGTGGAGGGGACCAAGAGACCCAGTACTTC.

This sequence joins TRBV5-1 and TRBJ2-7; no clear D. The CDR3 totals 14 residues. V was clipped by 5 bases and J by 3 bases, with 15 bases between them. Germline CDR1 and CDR2: SGHRS and YFSETQ. CDR3 nucleotide sequence: TGCGCCAGCAGATCCCAGCCAAGTAACTACGAGCAGTACTTC. It translates to CASRSQPSNYEQYF.

This clonotype was counted a few times. The J gene is TRBJ1-2, the V gene TRBV11-2; D unclear. V was cut by 3 bases and J by 8 bases, with 10 bases left in between. Germline CDR1 is SGHAT and CDR2 is FQNNGV. The CDR3 is 12 amino acids. In DNA, the CDR3 is TGTGCCAGCAGCTTCCAGGATGGCGGCTACACCTTC. It encodes CASSFQDGGYTF.

The chain has TRBV7-2 and TRBJ1-5, with D possibly matching TRBD1 (5 bases). CDR1 and CDR2 from the germline V gene are SGHTA and FQGNSA. The CDR3 loop spans 16 amino acids. Trimming removed 1 base at V and 5 bases at J, with 15 bases between. The chain's CDR3 is CASSLERGNGDQPQHF. The CDR3 nucleotides are TGTGCCAGCAGCTTAGAGAGGGGAAACGGCGATCAGCCCCAGCATTTT.

Concerning this clonotype: The junction shows a germline mismatch at one end, possibly a read error. The V call is TRBV3-1, the J call TRBJ2-2; 8 bases fit TRBD1. The CDR3 length is 16 residues. Germline V lookup: CDR1 LGHDT, CDR2 YNNKEL (reference sequence). CDR3 bases: TGTGCCGGCAGCACCTCCGGGACAGGTAGAACCGGGGAGCTGTTTTTT. This encodes CAGSTSGTGRTGELFF.

This clonotype was observed a handful of times. The chain is built from TRBV27 and TRBJ2-3; 12 bases are a match to TRBD2. CDR1 and CDR2 (germline): MNHEY, SMNVEV (reference sequence). CDR3 length: 17 amino acids. The J segment lost 0 bases and the V segment lost 3 bases, leaving 4 bases of the junction unmatched. The CDR3 loop is CASSLGGLAGSTDTQYF. In DNA form, the CDR3 reads TGTGCCAGCAGTTTGGGCGGACTAGCGGGGAGCACAGATACGCAGTATTTT.

The V gene is TRBV7-2, the J gene TRBJ2-6; D unclear. The V and J ends lost 5 bases and 0 bases respectively, with 8 bases between them. Germline CDR1 SGHTA, CDR2 FQGNSA. The CDR3 sequence is 15 residues long. The CDR3 DNA follows: TGTGCCAGCAGCGAGTACGGCTCTGGGGCCAACGTCCTGACTTTC. Its translation is CASSEYGSGANVLTF. Based on the CDR3 plus reference TRBV7-2 and TRBJ2-6, the full variable domain is GAGVSQSPSNKVTEKGKDVELRCDPISGHTALYWYRQSLGQGLEFLIYFQGNSAPDKSGLPSDRFSAERTGGSVSTLTIQRTQQEDSAVYLCASSEYGSGANVLTFGAGSRLTVL.